Below, one T cell receptor beta chain is given with its context. The target antigen is unknown. The sample is drawn from a study of T cells in localized non-small cell lung cancer. Germline lookup yields CDR1 MGHRA and CDR2 YSYEKL. The length of the CDR3 is 16 residues. Trimming pared 0 bases from V and 9 bases from J, leaving 18 bases between. Broader study findings: Heterogeneity cannot be ruled out, as sequencing used one tumor region only. Higher blood T cell density went with longer overall survival. Adjacent lung was found to contain a median about 62 of the top 100 tumor clones. Tumor showed lower T cell clonality than uninvolved adjacent lung, where it was highest.

Profiled with immunoSEQ multiplex PCR; TCRdb holds only in-frame clones, not every one. The table has 70,000 to 95,000 clones, under 95% seen once. Sequences were derived from PBMCs, sampled before any cancer treatment. The sequence came from a woman aged 40-69 years with stage II squamous cell lung carcinoma. This chain joins TRBV4-1 and TRBJ1-5; possible D gene TRBD1, 5 bases. The CDR3 DNA is TGCGCCAGCAGCCAAGAGGCAGCCAGGGTGGGCCGGCCCCAGCATTTT. Its translation is CASSQEAARVGRPQHF.